The present T cell receptor (beta chain) was sequenced within a study of blood T cell repertoires in COVID-19. TCRdb's table, derived via immunoSEQ multiplex PCR, lists solely in-frame clones and lacks some. The repertoire consists of 300,000 to 400,000 clones, with 65% to 90% occurring once and the leading ten covering around 7.2%. The CDR3 covers 14 residues. Germline CDR1 is KGHSH and CDR2 is LQKENI. Trimming cost V 4 bases and J 1 base, with 10 bases left between them. The V call is TRBV18, the J call TRBJ1-1; no definite D call. This TCR was sampled from a human donor in a cohort sampled during active COVID-19. Sequenced material: peripheral blood. The CDR3 loop reads CASSRVRWNTEAFF. Here the CDR3 DNA reads TGTGCCAGCTCACGCGTGAGGTGGAACACTGAAGCTTTCTTT.